The 29 T cell receptor beta chains given below trace back to one sample, sequenced in a study of blood T cell repertoires in COVID-19. Sequenced by immunoSEQ multiplex PCR; TCRdb stores in-frame clones only, minus some. Seen here are roughly 440,000 clones, about 87% observed once, and the top ten hold roughly an eighth. Sequences were obtained from peripheral blood. The source of these receptors is a woman aged 45 to 65 with COVID-19, enrolled during active disease.

This rearrangement joins TRBV4-1 to TRBJ1-3, with 11 bases matching TRBD1. The V gene end was trimmed by 5 bases and the J gene end by 7 bases; junction bases not matched to a gene: 13. Germline CDR1 is MGHRA and CDR2 is YSYEKL. CDR3 length equals 17 residues. The DNA for the CDR3 is TGCGCCAGCAGCTTATTACCCCCCGGGACAGGGGGGAACACCATATATTTT. The encoded protein is CASSLLPPGTGGNTIYF.

The rearrangement joins TRBV24-1 to TRBJ2-2; the D gene is possibly TRBD1 (5 bases). The CDR3 has 15 amino acids. V was pared by 2 bases and J by 0 bases, with 6 bases between. Germline CDR1 reads KGHDR; CDR2 reads SFDVKD. The CDR3 DNA is TGTGCCACCAGTGATTCACAGGCGAACACCGGGGAGCTGTTTTTT. It encodes CATSDSQANTGELFF.

V is TRBV9 and J is TRBJ1-2; D is undetermined. Trimming removed 1 base at V and 7 bases at J, with 8 bases between. This CDR3 region has 12 residues. CDR1 is SGDLS and CDR2 is YYNGEE in the germline V gene. The chain's CDR3 is CASSVMSGGYTF. CDR3 in DNA: TGTGCCAGCAGCGTAATGTCAGGTGGCTACACCTTC.

The gene calls are TRBV5-4 and TRBJ1-1; 8 nucleotides agree with TRBD1. This CDR3 is built from 16 residues. Germline V gene lookup returns CDR1 SGHNT and CDR2 YYREEE (reference sequence). V shed 4 bases, J shed 0 bases, and the junction held 8 bases outside the gene matches. The DNA for the CDR3 is TGTGCCAGCAGCCCGGGACAGGCCGTGATGAACACTGAAGCTTTCTTT. This translates into CASSPGQAVMNTEAFF.

V and J are TRBV5-8 and TRBJ2-1; 12 nucleotides align to TRBD1. CDR1 SGHTS and CDR2 YDEGEE come from the germline V gene. V lost 4 bases to trimming and J lost 3 bases; unmatched junction nucleotides: 5. This CDR3 is built from 16 residues. CDR3 coding DNA: TGTGCCAGCAGCCTCGGGACAGGGGGCAACTACAATGAGCAGTTCTTC. Amino acid sequence: CASSLGTGGNYNEQFF.

This clone was counted only a few times. The chain uses TRBV3-1 (or the pseudogene TRBV3-2) and TRBJ1-2; D remains unclear. Germline assignment: CDR1 LGHDT and CDR2 YNNKEL (reference sequence). This CDR3 contains 15 residues. The V end lost 4 bases, the J end lost 5 bases, and 17 bases lay between the germline ends. The CDR3 coding sequence is TGTGCCAGCAGCCCCCTAGGCCCCCGGGGTTATGGCTACACCTTC. Residues: CASSPLGPRGYGYTF.

The rearrangement uses TRBV19 and TRBJ1-6, with 11 bases identical to TRBD1. The trim removed 7 bases at V and 6 bases at J, leaving 8 bases unmatched. Germline CDR1 reads LNHDA; CDR2 reads SQIVND (reference sequence). The CDR3 totals 16 residues. CDR3 coding DNA: TGTGCCAGTATGGGGCGGGGGACAGGGGGTAATTCACCCCTCCACTTT. Protein: CASMGRGTGGNSPLHF.

The chain is built from TRBV5-1 and TRBJ1-1; 8 nucleotides line up with TRBD1. The CDR3 covers 15 residues. The V gene's germline CDR1 is SGHRS and CDR2 YFSETQ. With V trimmed by 4 bases and J by 3 bases, 8 bases remained unmatched. CDR3 loop: CASSLTQGVYTEAFF. CDR3 bases: TGCGCCAGCAGCCTAACACAGGGGGTGTACACTGAAGCTTTCTTT.

The gene calls are TRBV27 and TRBJ2-1; TRBD1 matches 7 bases. The junction had 13 bases not matched to a gene; V was cut back by 5 bases and J by 9 bases. Germline-derived CDR1 and CDR2 are MNHEY and SMNVEV (reference sequence). CDR3 size: 15 residues. For the CDR3, the DNA is TGTGCCAGCAGTCCCAACCCGACAGGGTATGGTGAGCAGTTCTTC. It is translated as CASSPNPTGYGEQFF.

The rearrangement joins TRBV6-5 to TRBJ2-1; D is possibly TRBD1 (5 bases). The V and J ends lost 4 bases and 2 bases respectively, with 9 bases between them. The germline CDR1 and CDR2 sequences are MNHEY and SVGAGI. This CDR3 has 14 residues. The CDR3: CASSWTSPYNEQFF. The CDR3 nucleotides read TGTGCCAGCAGTTGGACATCCCCCTACAATGAGCAGTTCTTC.

The CDR3 here is CASSLVRGGPQETQYF. The DNA of the CDR3 is TGTGCCAGCAGCTTAGTGAGGGGGGGACCCCAAGAGACCCAGTACTTC. J is TRBJ2-5 and V is TRBV7-6, with D perhaps TRBD2 (7 bases). The CDR3 totals 16 residues. Trimming removed 1 base at V and 1 base at J, with 13 bases between. Germline V lookup: CDR1 SGHVS, CDR2 FNYEAQ.

On this clone: Other DNA sequences within the sample encode an identical CDR3. The chain employs TRBV7-3 and TRBJ1-2; tentatively, D is TRBD1 (5 bases). This CDR3 region has 13 residues. CDR1 and CDR2 from the germline V gene are SGHTA and FQGTGA. Trimming cost V 3 bases and J 5 bases, with 10 bases left between them. The CDR3 DNA reads TGTGCCAGCAGCTTGCGGGGCGGGTATGGCTACACCTTC. It encodes CASSLRGGYGYTF.

This rearrangement joins TRBV16 to TRBJ1-2; 9 nucleotides line up with TRBD1. Germline V lookup: CDR1 KGHSY, CDR2 FQNENV. V was pared by 0 bases and J by 6 bases, with 8 bases of the junction left unmatched. The CDR3 is made up of 16 amino acids. CDR3 bases: TGTGCCAGCAGCCAATCAATCGACAGGGGGAATAATGGCTACACCTTC. Its translation is CASSQSIDRGNNGYTF.

The V gene is TRBV12-3 or TRBV12-4, the J gene TRBJ2-5, with D unresolved. V lost 6 bases, J lost 5 bases, and 10 bases lay in between. The CDR3 length is 12 residues. The CDR3 DNA reads as TGTGCCAGCAGCCTCCAGGCGGAGACCCAGTACTTC. Translation gives CASSLQAETQYF.

The V and J genes are TRBV5-4 and TRBJ1-1; tentatively, D is TRBD1 (5 bases). Looked up from germline, CDR1 is SGHNT and CDR2 is YYREEE (reference sequence). The CDR3 consists of 13 residues. Trimming stripped 0 bases from V and 8 bases from J, with 11 bases between. This CDR3 is CASSLVRGREAFF. In nucleotides, the CDR3 is TGTGCCAGCAGCTTGGTTAGGGGCAGGGAAGCTTTCTTT.

This clone was picked up one time. The chain links TRBV5-4 to TRBJ2-7; 7 bases fit TRBD1. V was pared by 3 bases and J by 3 bases, with 6 bases of the junction left unmatched. Germline values: CDR1 SGHNT, CDR2 YYREEE (reference sequence). The CDR3 is 14 residues long. The CDR3 coding sequence is TGTGCCAGCAGCTCCAGACAGGGATACTACGAGCAGTACTTC. Encoded protein: CASSSRQGYYEQYF.

In DNA, the CDR3 is TGTGCCAGCAGCGCGACAGGGGGCCGGGGCTACGAGCAGTACTTC. Translating it yields CASSATGGRGYEQYF. This chain connects TRBV9 to TRBJ2-7; 10 positions agree with TRBD1. Germline trimming cut 3 bases from V and 3 bases from J; bases unmatched to any gene: 6. The CDR3 is 15 residues long. The germline CDR1 and CDR2 sequences are SGDLS and YYNGEE.

The V gene is TRBV11-3, the J gene TRBJ1-1, with D uncertain. The V end lost 1 base, the J end lost 0 bases, and 6 bases lay between the germline ends. Germline V CDR1 and CDR2: SGHNT, YENEEA. The CDR3 has 14 residues. The CDR3 DNA is TGTGCCAGCAGCTTAGGGAGCATGAACACTGAAGCTTTCTTT. Translating it yields CASSLGSMNTEAFF.

The rearrangement links TRBV25-1 to TRBJ2-2, with 8 bases fitting TRBD1. Germline loops: CDR1 MGHDK, CDR2 SYGVNS. The CDR3 is 18 residues long. The trim removed 5 bases at V and 2 bases at J, leaving 13 bases unmatched. The CDR3 loop reads CASSHRTGKVANTGELFF. Written as DNA, the CDR3 is TGTGCCAGCAGTCACAGGACAGGGAAAGTAGCCAACACCGGGGAGCTGTTTTTT.

CDR3 sequence: CASSPTGTGRNYGYTF. For the CDR3, the DNA is TGTGCCAGCAGCCCTACCGGGACAGGGCGGAATTATGGCTACACCTTC. The chain is built from TRBV5-4 and TRBJ1-2, with 9 bases fitting TRBD1. The CDR3 is made up of 16 amino acids. V lost 4 bases, J lost 5 bases, and 12 bases stayed unmatched. Germline V gene data show CDR1 as SGHNT and CDR2 as YYREEE (reference sequence). The full variable domain, in which reference TRBV5-4 and TRBJ1-2 provide the parts outside the CDR3, is ETGVTQSPTHLIKTRGQQVTLRCSSQSGHNTVSWYQQALGQGPQFIFQYYREEENGRGNFPPRFSGLQFPNYSSELNVNALELDDSALYLCASSPTGTGRNYGYTFGSGTRLTVV.

The V and J genes are TRBV19 and TRBJ2-3; 12 bases are shared with TRBD1. The CDR3 consists of 14 residues. V shed 10 bases and J 6 bases; nucleotides not matched to a gene: 8. The germline V gene encodes CDR1 LNHDA and CDR2 SQIVND (reference sequence). The CDR3 DNA sequence: TGTGCCACCCGCTGGGGACAGGGGGCGGATACGCAGTATTTT. It codes for CATRWGQGADTQYF. Based on the CDR3 plus reference TRBV19 and TRBJ2-3, the full variable domain is DGGITQSPKYLFRKEGQNVTLSCEQNLNHDAMYWYRQDPGQGLRLIYYSQIVNDFQKGDIAEGYSVSREKKESFPLTVTSAQKNPTAFYLCATRWGQGADTQYFGPGTRLTVL.

The V and J genes are TRBV29-1 and TRBJ2-7; 8 bases fit TRBD1. The germline CDR1 and CDR2 sequences are SQVTM and ANQGSEA. J lost 5 bases, V lost 6 bases, and 12 bases had no gene match. The CDR3 is 14 residues long. CDR3 sequence reads: CSVSLRTGSDEQYF. In nucleotides, the CDR3 is TGCAGCGTGAGTCTAAGGACAGGGTCTGACGAGCAGTACTTC.

The CDR3 DNA follows: TGTGCTAGTGGTTTGGTACTCCCCATAAACAATGAGCAGTTCTTC. Translation gives CASGLVLPINNEQFF. The chain employs TRBV12-5 and TRBJ2-1; no definite D call. In germline, CDR1 is LGHNT, CDR2 FRNRAP. V lost 0 bases and J 5 bases, leaving 11 bases between the germline ends. This CDR3 has 15 residues.

This clone came up once. The V and J genes are TRBV5-6 and TRBJ1-1; the D gene is possibly TRBD1 (5 bases). Germline V gives CDR1 SGHDT, CDR2 YYEEEE. Trimming took off 1 base at V and 5 bases at J, with 12 bases between the two ends. This CDR3 region has 14 residues. This CDR3 is CASSLQGMGTEAFF. Written as DNA, the CDR3 is TGTGCCAGCAGCTTGCAGGGAATGGGAACTGAAGCTTTCTTT.

The chain joins TRBV7-3 to TRBJ1-1; maybe TRBD1 (6 bases). V gave up 3 bases and J gave up 5 bases, with 10 bases separating them. Germline-derived CDR1 and CDR2 are SGHTA and FQGTGA. The CDR3 sequence is 13 residues long. CDR3 loop: CASSLRGGTEAFF. The CDR3 DNA sequence: TGTGCCAGCAGCTTGAGGGGGGGAACTGAAGCTTTCTTT.

This rearrangement joins TRBV24-1 to TRBJ2-1; 9 bases are a match to TRBD1. CDR1 is KGHDR and CDR2 is SFDVKD in the germline V gene. This CDR3 is 16 amino acids long. After removal of 3 bases from V and 7 bases from J, the junction contained 9 bases not matched to a gene. The DNA of the CDR3 is TGTGCCACCAGTGATCCGGCGGACAGGGGCCTGAATGAGCAGTTCTTC. Encoded protein: CATSDPADRGLNEQFF.

V usage is TRBV5-1 and J usage is TRBJ2-7; D is possibly TRBD2 (6 bases). Trimming removed 4 bases from V and 3 bases from J, with 11 bases in between. This CDR3 has 13 amino acids. Germline V gives CDR1 SGHRS, CDR2 YFSETQ. The CDR3 sequence: CASSIGGIYEQYF. In DNA, the CDR3 is TGCGCCAGCAGCATTGGAGGGATCTACGAGCAGTACTTC.

The gene calls are TRBV30 and TRBJ1-2, with 7 bases that match TRBD1. CDR1 is GTSNPN and CDR2 is SVGIG in the germline V gene (reference sequence). With V trimmed by 0 bases and J by 8 bases, 6 bases remained unmatched. This CDR3 contains 13 residues. The CDR3 spells CAWSVKGAGGYTF. In DNA form, the CDR3 reads TGTGCCTGGAGTGTAAAGGGGGCTGGGGGCTACACCTTC. Looking up the rest from reference TRBV30 and TRBJ1-2 gives the full variable domain: SQTIHQWPATLVQPVGSPLSLECTVEGTSNPNLYWYRQAAGRGLQLLFYSVGIGQISSEVPQNLSASRPQDRQFILSSKKLLLSDSGFYLCAWSVKGAGGYTFGSGTRLTVV.

Regarding this clone: The same CDR3 can be traced to other DNA sequences in this sample. The J gene is TRBJ1-2, the V gene TRBV6-5; the match to TRBD1 covers 8 bases. Germline trimming cut 2 bases from V and 7 bases from J; bases unmatched to any gene: 9. Germline-derived CDR1 and CDR2 are MNHEY and SVGAGI. This CDR3 region has 15 residues. The CDR3 DNA follows: TGTGCCAGCAGTTACCTTCGACAGGGGATTTCTGGCTACACCTTC. This codes for CASSYLRQGISGYTF.